The 8 T cell receptor beta chains below come from one sample, sequenced in a study of graft-versus-host responses after intestinal transplantation. Their antigens are not known. Assay used: immunoSEQ multiplex PCR; TCRdb lists only in-frame clones, some missing. In the table there are 100,000 or so clones, approximately 90% of which are singletons. The sequencing here drew on unstimulated CD4+ T cells sorted from spleen or lymph node cells, taken before intestinal transplant. These receptors all come from a human donor who received an intestinal transplant.

This clone appeared once. The chain recombines TRBV6-1 with TRBJ2-5; D is possibly TRBD1 (6 bases). The V gene lost 2 bases and the J gene lost 7 bases, with 11 bases spanning the gap. Germline CDR1 reads MNHNS; CDR2 reads SASEGT. This CDR3 region has 13 residues. CDR3: CASSEMGAWTQYF. The CDR3 nucleotides read TGTGCCAGCAGTGAAATGGGGGCTTGGACCCAGTACTTC.

The table lists this clone with a few counts. The CDR3 DNA sequence: TGTGCCAGTAACGGGAGGGATGAGCAGTTCTTC. As protein: CASNGRDEQFF. This chain uses TRBV19 with TRBJ2-1; 8 nucleotides align to TRBD2. The trim removed 7 bases at V and 8 bases at J, leaving 1 base unmatched. The CDR3 has 11 amino acids. Per the germline V gene, CDR1 is LNHDA and CDR2 is SQIVND (reference sequence).

The chain carries TRBV6-5 and TRBJ1-1; unclear D gene. CDR3 size: 15 residues. Germline V gives CDR1 MNHEY, CDR2 SVGAGI. Trimming removed 6 bases at V and 0 bases at J, with 14 bases between. CDR3 region: CASSMARGMNTEAFF. In nucleotides, the CDR3 is TGTGCCAGCAGCATGGCCCGAGGTATGAACACTGAAGCTTTCTTT.

In this sample, this clone turned up once. This chain links TRBV6-6 with TRBJ2-7, with a possible D match to TRBD2 (5 bases). This CDR3 comprises 14 residues. Trimming removed 2 bases from V and 0 bases from J, with 8 bases in between. CDR1 and CDR2 (germline): MNHNY, SVGAGI (reference sequence). CDR3 region: CASSYPGSSYEQYF. CDR3 in DNA: TGTGCCAGCAGTTACCCTGGGAGCTCCTACGAGCAGTACTTC.

The chain joins TRBV6-6 to TRBJ2-1; 15 bases match TRBD2. Trimming cost V 6 bases and J 10 bases; bases outside gene matches: 7. The CDR3 spans 15 residues. Germline assignment: CDR1 MNHNY and CDR2 SVGAGI (reference sequence). CDR3 loop: CASSSGTSGRREQFF. CDR3 sequence (DNA): TGTGCCAGCAGCTCCGGGACTAGCGGGAGGAGGGAGCAGTTCTTC.

J is TRBJ1-1 and V is TRBV6-1; weak D call: TRBD1 (5 bases). The V end was cut by 6 bases, the J end by 9 bases, with 14 bases between. Germline CDR1 is MNHNS and CDR2 is SASEGT. The length of the CDR3 is 12 residues. The CDR3 nucleotides read TGTGCCAGCAGCCGAACCGGGACTAAAGCTTTCTTT. Its protein product is CASSRTGTKAFF.

V gene TRBV5-8 combines with J gene TRBJ2-7; TRBD2 matches at 12 bases. V lost 4 bases, J lost 2 bases, and 13 bases stayed unmatched. Per germline, CDR1 SGHTS and CDR2 YDEGEE. The CDR3 has 18 residues. This chain's CDR3 is CASSKSLAGGRRTYEQYF. CDR3 coding DNA: TGTGCCAGCAGCAAATCACTAGCGGGAGGACGGCGAACCTACGAGCAGTACTTC.

In this sample, this clone turned up once. This chain joins TRBV4-2 and TRBJ2-1; 7 positions match TRBD2. CDR3 size: 15 residues. V lost 1 base, J lost 2 bases, and 2 bases stayed unmatched. The germline V gene has CDR1 LGHNA and CDR2 YNFKEQ. CDR3 nucleotide sequence: TGTGCCAGCAGCCAAGGCGGGAGCCCCTACAATGAGCAGTTCTTC. Its translation is CASSQGGSPYNEQFF.